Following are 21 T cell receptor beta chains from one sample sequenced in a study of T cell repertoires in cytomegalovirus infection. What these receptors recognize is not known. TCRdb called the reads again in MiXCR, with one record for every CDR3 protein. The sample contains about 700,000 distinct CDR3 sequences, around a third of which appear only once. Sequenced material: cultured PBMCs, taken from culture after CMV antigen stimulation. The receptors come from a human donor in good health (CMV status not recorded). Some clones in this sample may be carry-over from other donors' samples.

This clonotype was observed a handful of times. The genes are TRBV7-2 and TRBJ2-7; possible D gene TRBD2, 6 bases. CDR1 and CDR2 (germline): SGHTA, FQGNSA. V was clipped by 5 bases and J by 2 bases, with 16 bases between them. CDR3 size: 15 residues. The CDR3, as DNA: TGTGCCAGCAGCCCGGGACTTCCTACGACCTACGAGCAGTACTTC. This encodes CASSPGLPTTYEQYF.

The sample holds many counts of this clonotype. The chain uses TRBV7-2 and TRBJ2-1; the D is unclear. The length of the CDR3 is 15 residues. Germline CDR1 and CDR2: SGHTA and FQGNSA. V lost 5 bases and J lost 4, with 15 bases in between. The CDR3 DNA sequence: TGTGCCAGCAGCCCTGACTCGGGTCGGTACAATGAGCAGTTCTTC. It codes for CASSPDSGRYNEQFF.

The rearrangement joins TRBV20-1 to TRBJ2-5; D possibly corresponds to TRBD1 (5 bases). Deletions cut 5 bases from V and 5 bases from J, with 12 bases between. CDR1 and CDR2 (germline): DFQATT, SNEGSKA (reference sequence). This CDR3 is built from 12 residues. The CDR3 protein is CSAPGYGETQYF. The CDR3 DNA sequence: TGCAGTGCTCCAGGGTACGGCGAGACCCAGTACTTC.

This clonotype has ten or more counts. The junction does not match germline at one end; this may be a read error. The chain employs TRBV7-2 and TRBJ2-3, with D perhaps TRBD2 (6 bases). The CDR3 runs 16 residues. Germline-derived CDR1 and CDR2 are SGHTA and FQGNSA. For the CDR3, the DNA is TGTGCCAGCAGTTTAGTTGGGACTCCGAGCACAGATACGCAGTATTTT. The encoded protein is CASSLVGTPSTDTQYF.

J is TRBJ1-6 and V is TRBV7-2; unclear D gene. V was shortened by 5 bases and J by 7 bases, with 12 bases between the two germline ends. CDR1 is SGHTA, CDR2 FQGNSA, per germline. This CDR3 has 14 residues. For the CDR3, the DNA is TGTGCCAGCAGCGCGACGGCCAGAAATTCACCCCTCCACTTT. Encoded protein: CASSATARNSPLHF.

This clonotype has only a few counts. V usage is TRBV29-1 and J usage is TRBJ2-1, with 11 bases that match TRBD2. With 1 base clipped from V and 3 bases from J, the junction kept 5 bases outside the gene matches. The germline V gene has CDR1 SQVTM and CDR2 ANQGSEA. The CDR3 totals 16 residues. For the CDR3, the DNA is TGCAGCGTTGAAGGGCGAACTAGCGGGAGCTACAATGAGCAGTTCTTC. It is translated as CSVEGRTSGSYNEQFF.

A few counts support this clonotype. The CDR3 sequence is CASSNPKAGGLPDTQYF. CDR3 DNA: TGTGCCAGCAGCAACCCCAAGGCGGGGGGGCTCCCAGATACGCAGTATTTT. This chain joins TRBV7-2 and TRBJ2-3; 9 bases align to TRBD2. In germline, CDR1 is SGHTA, CDR2 FQGNSA. CDR3 length: 17 amino acids. V trimming: 5 bases; J trimming: 4 bases; junction bases outside the gene matches: 13.

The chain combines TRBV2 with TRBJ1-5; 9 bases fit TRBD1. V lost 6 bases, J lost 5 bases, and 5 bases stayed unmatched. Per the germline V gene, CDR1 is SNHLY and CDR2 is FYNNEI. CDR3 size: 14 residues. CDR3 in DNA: TGTGCCAGCAGCACAGGGGGCTCCCATCAGCCCCAGCATTTT. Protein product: CASSTGGSHQPQHF.

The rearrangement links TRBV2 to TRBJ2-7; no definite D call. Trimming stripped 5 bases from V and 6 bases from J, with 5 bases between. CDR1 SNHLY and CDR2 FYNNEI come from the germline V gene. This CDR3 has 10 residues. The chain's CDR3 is CASSSFEQYF. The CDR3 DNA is TGTGCCAGCAGTAGCTTCGAGCAGTACTTC.

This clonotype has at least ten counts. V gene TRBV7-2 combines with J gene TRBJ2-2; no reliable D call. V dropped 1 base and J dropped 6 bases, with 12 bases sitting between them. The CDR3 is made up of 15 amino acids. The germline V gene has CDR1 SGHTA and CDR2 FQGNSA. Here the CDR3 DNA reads TGTGCCAGCAGCTTAGAGGCCCGAAAAGCCGGGGAGCTGTTTTTT. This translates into CASSLEARKAGELFF.

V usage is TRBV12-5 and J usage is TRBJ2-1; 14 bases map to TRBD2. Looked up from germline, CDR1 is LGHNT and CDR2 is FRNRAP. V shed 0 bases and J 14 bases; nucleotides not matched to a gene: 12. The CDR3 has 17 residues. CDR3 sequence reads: CASGLVRSWTSGRNEFF. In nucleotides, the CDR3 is TGTGCTAGTGGTTTGGTACGCTCGTGGACTAGCGGGAGGAACGAGTTCTTC.

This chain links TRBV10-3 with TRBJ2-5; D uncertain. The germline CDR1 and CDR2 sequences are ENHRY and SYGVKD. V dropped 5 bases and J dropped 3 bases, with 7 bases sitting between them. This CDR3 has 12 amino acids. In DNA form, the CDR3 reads TGTGCCATCAGTCAGGTGGAAGAGACCCAGTACTTC. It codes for CAISQVEETQYF.

The CDR3 loop is CASSIVRGSAQPQHF. The DNA of the CDR3 is TGTGCCAGTAGTATAGTTAGGGGATCGGCTCAGCCCCAGCATTTT. The chain combines TRBV19 with TRBJ1-5; D is perhaps TRBD1 (5 bases). The CDR3 has 15 residues. Per germline, CDR1 LNHDA and CDR2 SQIVND (reference sequence). V dropped 1 base and J dropped 6 bases, with 13 bases sitting between them.

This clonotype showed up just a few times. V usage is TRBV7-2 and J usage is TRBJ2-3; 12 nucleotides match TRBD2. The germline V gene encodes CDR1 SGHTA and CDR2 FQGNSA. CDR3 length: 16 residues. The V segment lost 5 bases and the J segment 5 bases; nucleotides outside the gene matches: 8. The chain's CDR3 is CASSRPASGGGDTQYF. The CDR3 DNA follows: TGTGCCAGCAGCCGTCCGGCTAGCGGGGGGGGAGATACGCAGTATTTT.

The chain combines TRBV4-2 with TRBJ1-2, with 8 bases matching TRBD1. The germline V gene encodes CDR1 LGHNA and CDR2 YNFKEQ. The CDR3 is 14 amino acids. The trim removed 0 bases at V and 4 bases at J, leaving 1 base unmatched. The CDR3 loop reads CASSQEQGGYGYTF. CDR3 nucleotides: TGTGCCAGCAGCCAAGAACAGGGGGGCTATGGCTACACCTTC.

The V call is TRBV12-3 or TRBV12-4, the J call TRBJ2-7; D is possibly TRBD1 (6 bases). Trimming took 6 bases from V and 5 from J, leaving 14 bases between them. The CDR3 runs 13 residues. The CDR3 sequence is CASSPGQLHEQYF. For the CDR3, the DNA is TGTGCCAGCAGCCCTGGACAGTTACACGAGCAGTACTTC.

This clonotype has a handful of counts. The CDR3, as DNA: TGCAGCGTTGAAGGGGGGAAGGGGGCAGACGAGCAGTACTTC. Its translation is CSVEGGKGADEQYF. The rearrangement joins TRBV29-1 to TRBJ2-7, with 7 positions matching TRBD1. This CDR3 has 14 amino acids. Germline trimming cut 1 base from V and 5 bases from J; bases unmatched to any gene: 8. Germline V lookup: CDR1 SQVTM, CDR2 ANQGSEA.

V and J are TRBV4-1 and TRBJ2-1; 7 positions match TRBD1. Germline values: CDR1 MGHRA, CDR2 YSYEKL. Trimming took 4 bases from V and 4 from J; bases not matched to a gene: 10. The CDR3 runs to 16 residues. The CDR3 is CASSRNPWDRYNEQFF. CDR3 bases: TGCGCCAGCAGCCGTAATCCTTGGGACAGATACAATGAGCAGTTCTTC.

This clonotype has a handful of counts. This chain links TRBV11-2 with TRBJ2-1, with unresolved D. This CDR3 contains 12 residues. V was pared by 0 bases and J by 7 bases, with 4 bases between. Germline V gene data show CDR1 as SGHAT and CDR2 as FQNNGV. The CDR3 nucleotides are TGTGCCAGCAGCTTAGATCAAAATGAGCAGTTCTTC. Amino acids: CASSLDQNEQFF.

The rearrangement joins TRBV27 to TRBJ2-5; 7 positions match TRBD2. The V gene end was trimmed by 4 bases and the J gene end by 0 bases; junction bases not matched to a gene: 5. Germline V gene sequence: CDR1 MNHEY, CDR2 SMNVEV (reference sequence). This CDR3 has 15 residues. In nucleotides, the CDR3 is TGTGCCAGCAGTTGGCTAGCGGAGCACCAAGAGACCCAGTACTTC. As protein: CASSWLAEHQETQYF.

CDR3 sequence (DNA): TGTGCCAGCAACCTAAGCCCGTATAGAGAATCCAATCAGCCCCAGCATTTT. This encodes CASNLSPYRESNQPQHF. The chain carries TRBV5-5 and TRBJ1-5, with D uncertain. This CDR3 is 17 amino acids long. The ends were cut back, 6 bases at V and 3 bases at J, with 22 bases in the middle. The V gene's germline CDR1 is SGHKS and CDR2 YYEKEE (reference sequence).